Included here is one T cell receptor beta chain sequence, with context. Its specificity is not known. This entry belongs to a study of shared clonotypes between healthy human individuals. Study results and limitations: Non-shared clonotypes had lower generation probabilities than clonotypes shared by all four sorted-subset donors.

Deep-level running was used for the assay. Sequencing was performed with immunoSEQ multiplex PCR; in TCRdb, only in-frame clones are kept and a portion is missing. The sample comprises approximately 2.3 million clones, over 85% of which are singletons, and approximately 0.4% rests with the top ten. This CDR3 contains 15 residues. Germline lookup yields CDR1 SGHDT and CDR2 YYEEEE. Trimming took off 3 bases at V and 2 bases at J, with 15 bases between the two ends. This receptor was identified in a man younger than 30 in good health. Some clones in this sample may be carry-over from other donors' samples. Sequenced: naive CD4+ T cells from PBMCs. Subset given: CD45RA+ positively selected. This chain joins TRBV5-6 and TRBJ2-7; no clear D gene. The CDR3 here is CASSYPAQVTYEQYF. The CDR3, as DNA: TGTGCCAGCAGCTATCCCGCCCAGGTTACCTACGAGCAGTACTTC.